This T cell receptor (beta chain) was documented in a study of shared clonotypes between healthy human individuals. Overall study results and limits: Depth of sequencing was expected to influence donor clonotype sharing. Approximately 4.6% of naive CD4 clonotypes were shared across four donors.

Only Caucasian adults living in Nashville, Tennessee made up the donor group. The authors loaded about 200 ng DNA, 25,000 to 30,000 T cell genomes, into sorted-subset replicate PCRs. This table comes from immunoSEQ multiplex PCR, and its TCRdb copy is limited to in-frame clones, with some not included. The sample has 730,000 or so clones, about two thirds seen once. The CDR3 sequence is 14 residues long. V lost 2 bases to trimming and J lost 4 bases, with 9 bases between them. The germline V gene has CDR1 SGHDT and CDR2 YYEEEE. As regards this clone: The antigen remains unidentified.

The receptor comes from a woman under 40 in good health. Sample: memory CD4+ T cells sorted from blood. Subset noted: CD45RA-negative fraction. The V and J genes are TRBV5-6 and TRBJ2-2; no reliable D call. For the CDR3, the DNA is TGTGCCAGCAGCTTCAAAGGTTTCACCGGGGAGCTGTTTTTT. Protein sequence: CASSFKGFTGELFF.